This T cell receptor beta chain was identified in a study of T cell changes during pregnancy in multiple sclerosis. V was shortened by 4 bases and J by 8 bases, with 14 bases between the two germline ends. Germline V gene sequence: CDR1 MGHDK, CDR2 SYGVNS. The CDR3 contains 13 residues. Data came from immunoSEQ multiplex PCR; TCRdb stores just in-frame clones and leaves some out. This sample carries over 60,000 clones, about nine tenths of them seen once, and the ten largest clones take approximately 0.71%. Specimen: peripheral blood, collected in the third trimester of pregnancy. The source is a female donor in good health, enrolled as a control in a pregnancy study. The chain links TRBV25-1 to TRBJ1-2; D perhaps matches TRBD1 (6 bases). CDR3 nucleotide sequence: TGTGCCAGCAGTGTACAGGGAATTAGCGGCTACACCTTC. It codes for CASSVQGISGYTF.